A selection of T cell receptor beta chains follows, all from one sample in a study of neoadjuvant anti-PD-1 for oral cavity cancer. Generated by immunoSEQ multiplex PCR, the TCRdb table keeps only in-frame clones and is missing some. The sample records around 13,000 clones, about 60% being singletons. Sequencing was performed on PBMCs, taken before nivolumab (anti-PD-1) treatment. These receptors were taken from a person between 40 and 85 years old with oral cavity squamous cell carcinoma. Each CDR3 is given with its conserved first and last residue. Fields, in order: clone size, J gene, D gene, V gene, CDR3 length, CDR3 protein, CDR3 DNA. The D gene is left open where the match is weak. Clone size is not always given. Where it is, it says once, few, many or a class for expanded clones.

NA | TRBJ2-3 | NA | TRBV5-4 | 14 | CASSLEGSSRVQYF | TGTGCCAGCAGCTTGGAGGGGAGCTCTCGTGTGCAGTATTTT
few | TRBJ1-2 | TRBD1 | TRBV9 | 14 | CASSPGQDYYGYTF | TGTGCCAGCAGCCCGGGACAGGACTACTATGGCTACACCTTC
few | TRBJ1-5 | NA | TRBV11-2 | 15 | CASSLDYGFNQPQHF | TGTGCCAGCAGCTTAGATTACGGTTTCAATCAGCCCCAGCATTTT
NA | TRBJ1-5 | NA | TRBV10-2 | 16 | CATSPLKSGEAQPQHF | TGCGCCACCTCCCCACTTAAAAGCGGAGAGGCTCAGCCCCAGCATTTT
NA | TRBJ2-7 | TRBD2 | TRBV5-6 | 15 | CASSLDVLAGREQYF | TGTGCCAGCAGCTTGGACGTACTAGCGGGGCGCGAGCAGTACTTC
NA | TRBJ1-1 | NA | TRBV7-3 | 14 | CASSPARGFAEAFF | TGTGCCAGCAGCCCCGCAAGGGGATTTGCTGAAGCTTTCTTT
NA | TRBJ2-1 | NA | TRBV5-6 | 17 | CASSTPGHGVLSNEQFF | TGTGCCAGCAGCACTCCGGGACATGGGGTTTTGAGCAATGAGCAGTTCTTC
NA | TRBJ1-1 | NA | TRBV25-1 | 16 | CASSGYYAGKSTEAFF | TGTGCCAGCAGTGGATATTACGCCGGGAAGAGCACTGAAGCTTTCTTT
NA | TRBJ2-2 | TRBD1 | TRBV10-3 | 17 | CAISEATGGRDTGELFF | TGTGCCATCAGTGAGGCAACAGGGGGCAGGGACACCGGGGAGCTGTTTTTT
NA | TRBJ1-4 | NA | TRBV5-1 | 14 | CASSLLETNEKLFF | TGCGCCAGCAGCTTGCTGGAAACTAATGAAAAACTGTTTTTT
NA | TRBJ2-6 | NA | TRBV10-3 | 17 | CAISEGQVLAGANVLTF | TGTGCCATCAGTGAGGGGCAGGTATTGGCTGGGGCCAACGTCCTGACTTTC
NA | TRBJ2-7 | NA | TRBV28 | 14 | CASSRIGGDNEQYF | TGTGCCAGCAGCCGTATAGGGGGGGACAACGAGCAGTACTTC
NA | TRBJ2-1 | TRBD2 | TRBV2 | 15 | CASSEEAGGRSEQFF | TGTGCCAGCAGTGAGGAAGCGGGGGGGCGTAGTGAGCAGTTCTTC
NA | TRBJ2-3 | NA | TRBV6-1 | 17 | CASSEGVGSGGTDTQYF | TGTGCCAGCAGTGAAGGGGTCGGTAGCGGTGGCACAGATACGCAGTATTTT
NA | TRBJ2-2 | TRBD2 | TRBV14 | 15 | CASSQNSGGPGELFF | TGTGCCAGCAGCCAAAACTCGGGGGGACCCGGGGAGCTGTTTTTT
NA | TRBJ1-2 | NA | TRBV9 | 15 | CASSVGAGPNYGYTF | TGTGCCAGCAGCGTAGGAGCCGGTCCTAACTATGGCTACACCTTC
NA | TRBJ1-1 | TRBD1 | TRBV9 | 15 | CASKPGDRVGTEAFF | TGTGCCAGCAAGCCAGGGGACAGGGTGGGGACTGAAGCTTTCTTT
few | TRBJ2-3 | NA | TRBV10-2 | 12 | CASEPFTDTQYF | TGCGCCAGCGAGCCCTTCACAGATACGCAGTATTTT
NA | TRBJ2-5 | NA | TRBV14 | 14 | CASSQDLGQETQYF | TGTGCCAGCAGCCAAGATCTCGGCCAAGAGACCCAGTACTTC
NA | TRBJ1-2 | NA | TRBV29-1 | 14 | CSVGVVRRFDGYTF | TGCAGCGTTGGGGTGGTCAGGCGATTCGATGGCTACACCTTC
NA | TRBJ2-3 | TRBD2 | TRBV30 | 14 | CALTAGGSVDTQYF | TGTGCCTTAACGGCGGGAGGGTCGGTGGATACGCAGTATTTT
NA | TRBJ2-3 | TRBD2 | TRBV2 | 15 | CASSPGTILTDTQYF | TGTGCCAGCAGCCCCGGGACTATCCTCACAGATACGCAGTATTTT
NA | TRBJ1-1 | NA | TRBV5-1 | 14 | CASSNGGMNTEAFF | TGCGCCAGCTCAAACGGAGGCATGAACACTGAAGCTTTCTTT
NA | TRBJ1-2 | NA | TRBV6-6 | 12 | CASSPTQVGYTF | TGTGCCAGCAGTCCCACCCAAGTTGGCTACACCTTC
NA | TRBJ2-3 | NA | TRBV4-1 | 13 | CASSQEHTREQYF | TGCGCCAGCAGCCAGGAACATACTAGGGAACAGTATTTT
NA | TRBJ2-6 | NA | TRBV7-2 | 16 | CASSLKGGTGANVLTF | TGTGCCAGCAGCTTAAAGGGTGGAACTGGGGCCAACGTCCTGACTTTC
NA | TRBJ1-4 | NA | TRBV6-1 | 15 | CASSEGGTTNEKLFF | TGTGCCAGCAGTGAAGGTGGGACAACGAATGAAAAACTGTTTTTT
NA | TRBJ2-7 | TRBD1 | TRBV14 | 15 | CASSHWTGNFYEQYF | TGTGCCAGCAGCCACTGGACAGGGAACTTCTACGAGCAGTACTTC